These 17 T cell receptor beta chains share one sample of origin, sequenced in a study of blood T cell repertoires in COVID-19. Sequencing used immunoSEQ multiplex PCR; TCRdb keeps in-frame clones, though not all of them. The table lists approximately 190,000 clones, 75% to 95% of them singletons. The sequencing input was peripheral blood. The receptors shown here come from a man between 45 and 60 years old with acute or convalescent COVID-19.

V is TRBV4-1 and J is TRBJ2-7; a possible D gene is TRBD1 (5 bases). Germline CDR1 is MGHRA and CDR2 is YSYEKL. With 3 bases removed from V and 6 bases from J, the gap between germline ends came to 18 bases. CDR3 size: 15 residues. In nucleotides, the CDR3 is TGCGCCAGCAGCCATCAACAGGATGCGCCCCGCGAGCAGTACTTC. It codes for CASSHQQDAPREQYF.

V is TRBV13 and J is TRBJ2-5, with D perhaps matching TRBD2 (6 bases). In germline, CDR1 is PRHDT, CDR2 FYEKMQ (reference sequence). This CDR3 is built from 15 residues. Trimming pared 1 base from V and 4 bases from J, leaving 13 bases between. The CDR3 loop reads CASSLARRVGETQYF. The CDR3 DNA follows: TGTGCCAGCAGCTTAGCGAGGAGGGTCGGAGAGACCCAGTACTTC.

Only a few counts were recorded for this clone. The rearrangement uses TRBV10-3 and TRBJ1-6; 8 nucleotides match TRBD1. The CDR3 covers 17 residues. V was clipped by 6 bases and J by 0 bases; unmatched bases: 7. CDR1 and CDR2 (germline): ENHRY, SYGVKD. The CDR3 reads CAISRDRQSSYNSPLHF. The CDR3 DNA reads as TGTGCCATCAGCCGGGACAGGCAGAGCTCCTATAATTCACCCCTCCACTTT.

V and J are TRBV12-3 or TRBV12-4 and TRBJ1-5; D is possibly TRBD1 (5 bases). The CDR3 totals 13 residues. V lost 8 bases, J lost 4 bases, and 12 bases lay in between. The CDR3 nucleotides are TGTGCCAGCGCTTTACGGGGGAATCAGCCCCAGCATTTT. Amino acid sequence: CASALRGNQPQHF.

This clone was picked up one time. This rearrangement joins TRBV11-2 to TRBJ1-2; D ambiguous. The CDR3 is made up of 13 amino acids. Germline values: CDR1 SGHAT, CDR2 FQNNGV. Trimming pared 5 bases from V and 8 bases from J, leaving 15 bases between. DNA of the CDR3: TGTGCCAGCAGCAGCGGGCCTGCCGTGGGCTACACCTTC. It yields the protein CASSSGPAVGYTF.

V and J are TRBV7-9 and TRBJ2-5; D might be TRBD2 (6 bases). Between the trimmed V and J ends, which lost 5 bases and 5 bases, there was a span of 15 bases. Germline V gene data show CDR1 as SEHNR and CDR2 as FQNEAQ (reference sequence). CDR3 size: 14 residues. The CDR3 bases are TGTGCCAGCAGCCCGACTAGTGTCTTGGAGACCCAGTACTTC. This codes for CASSPTSVLETQYF.

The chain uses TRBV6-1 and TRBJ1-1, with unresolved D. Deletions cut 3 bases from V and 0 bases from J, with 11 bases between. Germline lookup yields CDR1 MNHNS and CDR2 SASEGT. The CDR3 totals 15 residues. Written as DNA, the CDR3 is TGTGCCAGCAGTGAGGGCCGCAGGCTGAACACTGAAGCTTTCTTT. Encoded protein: CASSEGRRLNTEAFF.

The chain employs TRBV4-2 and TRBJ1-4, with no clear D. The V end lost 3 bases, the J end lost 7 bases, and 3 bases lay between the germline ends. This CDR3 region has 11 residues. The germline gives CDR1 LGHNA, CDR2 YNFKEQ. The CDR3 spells CASSQSEKLFF. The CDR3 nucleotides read TGTGCCAGCAGCCAGAGTGAAAAACTGTTTTTT.

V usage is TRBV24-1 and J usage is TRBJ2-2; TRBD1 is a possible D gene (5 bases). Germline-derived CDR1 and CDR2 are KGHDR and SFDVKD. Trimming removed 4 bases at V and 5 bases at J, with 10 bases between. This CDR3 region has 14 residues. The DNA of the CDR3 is TGTGCCACCAGTGAATCCAGGGTAACCGGGGAGCTGTTTTTT. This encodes CATSESRVTGELFF.

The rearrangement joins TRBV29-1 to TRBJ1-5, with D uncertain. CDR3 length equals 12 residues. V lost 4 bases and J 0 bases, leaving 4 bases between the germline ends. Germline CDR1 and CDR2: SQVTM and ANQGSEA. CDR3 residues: CSVGGSNQPQHF. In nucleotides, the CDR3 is TGCAGCGTTGGAGGTAGCAATCAGCCCCAGCATTTT.

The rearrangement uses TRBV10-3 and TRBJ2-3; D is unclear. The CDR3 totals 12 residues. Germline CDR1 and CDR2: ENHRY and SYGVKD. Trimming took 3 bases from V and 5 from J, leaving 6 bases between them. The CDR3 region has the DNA TGTGCCATCAGTGAAAGAGTAGATACGCAGTATTTT. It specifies CAISERVDTQYF.

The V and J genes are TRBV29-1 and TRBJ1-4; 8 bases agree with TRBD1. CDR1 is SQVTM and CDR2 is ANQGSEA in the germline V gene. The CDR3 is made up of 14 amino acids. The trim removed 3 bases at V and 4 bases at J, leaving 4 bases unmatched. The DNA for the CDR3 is TGCAGCGTTGAGGTGGACAGGGATAATGAAAAACTGTTTTTT. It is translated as CSVEVDRDNEKLFF.

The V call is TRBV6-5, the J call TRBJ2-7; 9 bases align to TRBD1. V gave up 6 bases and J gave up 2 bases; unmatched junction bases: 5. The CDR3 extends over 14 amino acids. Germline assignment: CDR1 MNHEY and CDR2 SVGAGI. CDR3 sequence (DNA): TGTGCCAGCAGGCGGACAGGGGATCCCTACGAGCAGTACTTC. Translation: CASRRTGDPYEQYF.

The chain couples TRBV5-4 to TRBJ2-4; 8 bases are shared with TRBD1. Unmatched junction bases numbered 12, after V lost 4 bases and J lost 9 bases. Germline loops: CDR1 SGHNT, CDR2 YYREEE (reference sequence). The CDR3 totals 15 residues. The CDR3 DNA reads TGTGCCAGCAGCAAGCACGGACAGGGACGTGCCATTCAGTACTTC. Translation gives CASSKHGQGRAIQYF.

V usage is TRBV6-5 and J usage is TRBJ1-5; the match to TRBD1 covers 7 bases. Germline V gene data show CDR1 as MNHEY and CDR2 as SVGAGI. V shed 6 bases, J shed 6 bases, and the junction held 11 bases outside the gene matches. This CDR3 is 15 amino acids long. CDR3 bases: TGTGCCAGCAGCCCAAACACAGGGGCGCGTCAGCCCCAGCATTTT. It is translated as CASSPNTGARQPQHF.

CDR3 nucleotides: TGTGCCAGTACGACAGGGCATAGCAATCAGCCCCAGCATTTT. It yields the protein CASTTGHSNQPQHF. This chain links TRBV19 with TRBJ1-5; 7 bases map to TRBD1. CDR3 length: 14 amino acids. V lost 7 bases, J lost 0 bases, and 3 bases stayed unmatched. Germline-derived CDR1 and CDR2 are LNHDA and SQIVND (reference sequence).

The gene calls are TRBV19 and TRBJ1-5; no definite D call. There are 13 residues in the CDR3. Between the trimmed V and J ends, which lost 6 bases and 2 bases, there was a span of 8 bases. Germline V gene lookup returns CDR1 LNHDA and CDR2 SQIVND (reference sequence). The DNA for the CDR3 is TGTGCCAGTAGGGGCTTCGGCAATCAGCCCCAGCATTTT. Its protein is CASRGFGNQPQHF.